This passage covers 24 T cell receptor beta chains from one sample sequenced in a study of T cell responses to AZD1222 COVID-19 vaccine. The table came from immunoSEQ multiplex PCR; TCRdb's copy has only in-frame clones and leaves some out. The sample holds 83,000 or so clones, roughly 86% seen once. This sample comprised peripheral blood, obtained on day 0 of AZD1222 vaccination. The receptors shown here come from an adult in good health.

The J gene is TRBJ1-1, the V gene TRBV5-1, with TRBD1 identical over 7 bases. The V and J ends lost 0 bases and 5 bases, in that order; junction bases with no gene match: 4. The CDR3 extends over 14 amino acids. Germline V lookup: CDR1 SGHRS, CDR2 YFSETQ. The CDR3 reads CASSLATGRTEAFF. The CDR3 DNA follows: TGCGCCAGCAGCTTGGCGACAGGGAGGACTGAAGCTTTCTTT.

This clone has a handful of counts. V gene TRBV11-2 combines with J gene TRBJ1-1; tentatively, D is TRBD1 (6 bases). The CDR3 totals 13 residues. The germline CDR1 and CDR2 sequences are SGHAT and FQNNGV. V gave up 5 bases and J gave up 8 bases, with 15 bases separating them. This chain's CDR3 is CASSPGTREEAFF. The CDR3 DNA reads TGTGCCAGCAGCCCCGGGACAAGGGAGGAAGCTTTCTTT. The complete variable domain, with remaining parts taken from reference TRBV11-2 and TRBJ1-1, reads EAGVAQSPRYKIIEKRQSVAFWCNPISGHATLYWYQQILGQGPKLLIQFQNNGVVDDSQLPKDRFSAERLKGVDSTLKIQPAKLEDSAVYLCASSPGTREEAFFGQGTRLTVV.

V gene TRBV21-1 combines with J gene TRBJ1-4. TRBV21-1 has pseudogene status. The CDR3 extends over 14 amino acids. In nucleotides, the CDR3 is TGTGCCACCACCCCTGCACGGACTAATGAAAAACTGTTTTTT. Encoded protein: CATTPARTNEKLFF.

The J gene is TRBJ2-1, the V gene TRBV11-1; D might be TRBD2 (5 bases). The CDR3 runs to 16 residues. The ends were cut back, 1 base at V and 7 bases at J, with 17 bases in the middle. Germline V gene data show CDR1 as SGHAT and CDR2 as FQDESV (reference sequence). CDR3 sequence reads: CASSLDRSATGNEQFF. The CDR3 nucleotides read TGTGCCAGCAGCTTAGACCGTTCGGCGACGGGAAATGAGCAGTTCTTC.

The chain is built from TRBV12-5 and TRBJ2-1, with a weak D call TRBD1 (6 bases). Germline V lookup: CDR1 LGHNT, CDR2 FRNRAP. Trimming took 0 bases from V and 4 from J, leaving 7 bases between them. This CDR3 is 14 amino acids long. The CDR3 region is CASGLVQGYNEQFF. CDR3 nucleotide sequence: TGTGCTAGTGGTTTGGTACAGGGATACAATGAGCAGTTCTTC.

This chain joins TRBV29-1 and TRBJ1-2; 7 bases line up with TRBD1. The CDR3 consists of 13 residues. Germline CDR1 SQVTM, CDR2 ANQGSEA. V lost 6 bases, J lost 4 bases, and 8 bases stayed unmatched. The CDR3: CSVSTGDGYGYTF. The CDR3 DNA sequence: TGCAGCGTGTCTACAGGGGACGGCTATGGCTACACCTTC.

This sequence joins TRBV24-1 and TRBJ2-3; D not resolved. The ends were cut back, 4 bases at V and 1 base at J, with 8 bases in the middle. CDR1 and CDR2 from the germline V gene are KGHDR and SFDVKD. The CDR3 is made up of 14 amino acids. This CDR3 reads CATSERGGTDTQYF. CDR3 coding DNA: TGTGCCACCAGTGAACGTGGGGGCACAGATACGCAGTATTTT.

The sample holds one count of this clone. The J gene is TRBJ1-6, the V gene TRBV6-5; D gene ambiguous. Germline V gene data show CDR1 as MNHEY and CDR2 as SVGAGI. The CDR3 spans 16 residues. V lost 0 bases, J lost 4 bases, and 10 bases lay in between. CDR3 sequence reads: CASSYSGGGYNSPLHF. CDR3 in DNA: TGTGCCAGCAGTTACTCAGGAGGAGGGTATAATTCACCCCTCCACTTT.

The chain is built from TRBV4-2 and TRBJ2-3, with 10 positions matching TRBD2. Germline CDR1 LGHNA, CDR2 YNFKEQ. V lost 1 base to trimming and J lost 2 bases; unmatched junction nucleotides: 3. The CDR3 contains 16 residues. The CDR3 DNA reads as TGTGCCAGCAGCCAAGTAGCGGGAGGTACCACAGATACGCAGTATTTT. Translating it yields CASSQVAGGTTDTQYF.

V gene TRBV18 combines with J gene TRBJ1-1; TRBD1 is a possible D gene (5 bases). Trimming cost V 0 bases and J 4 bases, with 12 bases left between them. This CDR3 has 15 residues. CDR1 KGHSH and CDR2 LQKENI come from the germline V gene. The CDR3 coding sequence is TGTGCCAGCTCACCACCGTCGCGGGGGGGCACTGAAGCTTTCTTT. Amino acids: CASSPPSRGGTEAFF.

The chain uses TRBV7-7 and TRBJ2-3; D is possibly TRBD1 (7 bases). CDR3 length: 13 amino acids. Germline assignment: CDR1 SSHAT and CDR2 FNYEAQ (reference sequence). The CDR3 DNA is TGTGCTAGGGGGCCTGCGGGGACAGATACGCAGTATTTT. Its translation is CARGPAGTDTQYF.

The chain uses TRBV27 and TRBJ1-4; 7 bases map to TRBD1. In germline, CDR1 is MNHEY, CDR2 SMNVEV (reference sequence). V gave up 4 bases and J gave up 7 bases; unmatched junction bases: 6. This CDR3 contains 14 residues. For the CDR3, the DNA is TGTGCCAGCAGTTGGGAGGGGGCGGCTGAAAAACTGTTTTTT. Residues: CASSWEGAAEKLFF.

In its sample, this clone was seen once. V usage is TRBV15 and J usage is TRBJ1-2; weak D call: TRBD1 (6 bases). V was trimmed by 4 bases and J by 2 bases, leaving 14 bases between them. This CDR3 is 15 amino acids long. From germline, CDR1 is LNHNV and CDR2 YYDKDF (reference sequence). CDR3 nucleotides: TGTGCCACCAGCATAGGGGGGTTAGGCAACTATGGCTACACCTTC. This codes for CATSIGGLGNYGYTF.

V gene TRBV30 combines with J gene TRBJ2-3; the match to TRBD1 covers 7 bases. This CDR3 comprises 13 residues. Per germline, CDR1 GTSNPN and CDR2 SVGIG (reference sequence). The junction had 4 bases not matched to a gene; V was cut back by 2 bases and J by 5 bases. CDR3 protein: CAWSSSGGDTQYF. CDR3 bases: TGTGCCTGGAGTAGTTCAGGGGGAGATACGCAGTATTTT.

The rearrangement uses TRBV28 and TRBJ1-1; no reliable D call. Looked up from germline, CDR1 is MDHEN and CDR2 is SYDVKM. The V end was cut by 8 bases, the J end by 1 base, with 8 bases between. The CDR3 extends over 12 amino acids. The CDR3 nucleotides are TGTGCCAGCTTGATACCGAACACTGAAGCTTTCTTT. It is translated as CASLIPNTEAFF.

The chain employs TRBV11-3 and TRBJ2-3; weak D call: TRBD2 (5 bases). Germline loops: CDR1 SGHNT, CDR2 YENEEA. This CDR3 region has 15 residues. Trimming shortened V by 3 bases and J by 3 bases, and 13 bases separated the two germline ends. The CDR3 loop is CASSFAGDRTDTQYF. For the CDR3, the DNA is TGTGCCAGCAGCTTCGCCGGGGATAGGACAGATACGCAGTATTTT.

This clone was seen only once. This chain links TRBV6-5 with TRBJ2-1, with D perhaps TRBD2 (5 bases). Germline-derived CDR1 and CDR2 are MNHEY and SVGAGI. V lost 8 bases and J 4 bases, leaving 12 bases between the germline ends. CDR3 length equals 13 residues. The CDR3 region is CASSIRTYNEQFF. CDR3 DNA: TGTGCCAGCTCTATTAGGACTTACAATGAGCAGTTCTTC.

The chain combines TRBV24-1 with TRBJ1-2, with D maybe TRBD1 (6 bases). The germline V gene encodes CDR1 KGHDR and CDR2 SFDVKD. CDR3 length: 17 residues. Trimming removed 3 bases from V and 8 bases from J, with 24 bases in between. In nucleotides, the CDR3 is TGTGCCACCAGTGATCGTATCCAGGGGCGGGTAAGGAAGGGCTACACCTTC. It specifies CATSDRIQGRVRKGYTF.

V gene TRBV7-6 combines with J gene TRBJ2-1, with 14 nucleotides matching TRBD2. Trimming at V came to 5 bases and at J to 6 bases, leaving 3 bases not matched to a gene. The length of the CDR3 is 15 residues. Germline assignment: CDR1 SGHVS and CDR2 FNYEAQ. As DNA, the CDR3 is TGTGCCAGCAGCGAGGGACTAGCGGGAGTCAATGAGCAGTTCTTC. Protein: CASSEGLAGVNEQFF.

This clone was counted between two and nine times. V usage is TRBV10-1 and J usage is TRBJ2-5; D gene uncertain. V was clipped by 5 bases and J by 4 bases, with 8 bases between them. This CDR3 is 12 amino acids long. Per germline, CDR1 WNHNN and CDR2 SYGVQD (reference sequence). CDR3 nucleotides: TGCGCCAGCAGTCCCGGCGGAGAGACCCAGTACTTC. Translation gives CASSPGGETQYF.

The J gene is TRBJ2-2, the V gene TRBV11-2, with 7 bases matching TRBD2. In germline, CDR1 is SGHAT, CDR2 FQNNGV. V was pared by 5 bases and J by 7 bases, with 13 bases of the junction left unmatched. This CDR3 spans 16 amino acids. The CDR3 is CASSPTEGLSGGELFF. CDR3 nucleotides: TGTGCCAGCAGCCCGACGGAGGGACTATCGGGCGGGGAGCTGTTTTTT.

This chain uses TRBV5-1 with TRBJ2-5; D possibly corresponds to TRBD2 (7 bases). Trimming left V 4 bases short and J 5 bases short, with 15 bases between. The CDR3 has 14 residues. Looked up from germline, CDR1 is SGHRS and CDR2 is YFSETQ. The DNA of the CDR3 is TGCGCCAGCAGCAAGGGGGGGCCCCTGGAGACCCAGTACTTC. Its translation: CASSKGGPLETQYF.

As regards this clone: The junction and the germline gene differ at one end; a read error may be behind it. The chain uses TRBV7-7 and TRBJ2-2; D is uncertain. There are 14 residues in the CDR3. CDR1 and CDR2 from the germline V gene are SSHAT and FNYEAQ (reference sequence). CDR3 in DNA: TGTGCTAGCAGCTTAGTTTATGGCACCGGGGAGCTGTTTTTT. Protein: CASSLVYGTGELFF.

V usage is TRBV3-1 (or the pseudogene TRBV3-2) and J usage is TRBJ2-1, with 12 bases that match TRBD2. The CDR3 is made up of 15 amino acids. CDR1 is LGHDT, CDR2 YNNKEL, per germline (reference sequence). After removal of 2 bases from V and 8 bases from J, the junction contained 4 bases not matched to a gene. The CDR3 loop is CASSQRTSGNDEQFF. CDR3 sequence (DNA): TGTGCCAGCAGCCAAAGGACTAGCGGGAACGATGAGCAGTTCTTC.